Shown below are 10 T cell receptor beta chains from a single sample sequenced in a study of beta chain features in type 1 diabetes (dated by TCRdb to about 2018). Library creation used the immunoSEQ multiplex PCR assay. The entire amount of isolated RNA was reverse transcribed using the High Capacity cDNA Reverse Transcription Kit, so the sequenced TCRB transcripts were expressed ones. TCRdb re-hosts the immuneACCESS table, in-frame sequences only. Its copies lack some clones; in the studies checked, an unresolved V gene accounts for under half of them, and the cause for the rest is not known. This sample comprises some 250,000 clones, 14% of them detected only once. Of the sample, about 0.02% falls within the top ten clones. Their antigens are not known. General findings and caveats noted by the study authors: A moderate but significant shortening of TCRB CDR3 length was observed in type 1 diabetes patients in all four CD4+ subsets.

The sample taken for sequencing was naive CD4+ T cells from blood. Explained via the paper, the cell subset or site label denotes: true naive CD4+ T cells. All receptors derive from a young man with type 1 diabetes.

The sample holds a few counts of this clone. The chain recombines TRBV6-5 with TRBJ2-7; weak D call: TRBD2 (6 bases). The CDR3 has 14 amino acids. Germline V gene lookup returns CDR1 MNHEY and CDR2 SVGAGI. V was trimmed by 7 bases and J by 5 bases, leaving 18 bases between them. The CDR3 spells CASNPPSSAHEQYF. The CDR3 DNA reads TGTGCCAGCAACCCACCTTCTAGCGCCCACGAGCAGTACTTC.

The rearrangement links TRBV25-1 to TRBJ2-2; D is uncertain. V was trimmed by 7 bases and J by 5 bases, leaving 8 bases between them. The CDR3 is made up of 12 amino acids. CDR1 is MGHDK, CDR2 SYGVNS, per germline. CDR3 sequence reads: CASIPRTGELFF. The CDR3 DNA reads TGTGCCAGCATCCCTAGGACCGGGGAGCTGTTTTTT.

V gene TRBV6-5 combines with J gene TRBJ2-1; TRBD1 might be the D (6 bases). Germline values: CDR1 MNHEY, CDR2 SVGAGI. Trimming took 5 bases from V and 4 from J, leaving 12 bases between them. The CDR3 spans 14 residues. CDR3 coding DNA: TGTGCCAGCAGTCAGGGGCAGCTATACAATGAGCAGTTCTTC. Amino acids: CASSQGQLYNEQFF.

The chain couples TRBV2 to TRBJ1-2; 8 bases line up with TRBD1. The CDR3 length is 15 residues. The J segment lost 0 bases and the V segment lost 6 bases, leaving 6 bases of the junction unmatched. The germline V gene has CDR1 SNHLY and CDR2 FYNNEI. CDR3 in DNA: TGTGCCAGCAGGGCCGGACAGGGACCTAACTATGGCTACACCTTC. It specifies CASRAGQGPNYGYTF.

V and J are TRBV5-1 and TRBJ2-7; possibly TRBD2 for D (8 bases). The CDR3 extends over 14 amino acids. V was cut by 4 bases and J by 5 bases, with 16 bases left in between. Germline V gene sequence: CDR1 SGHRS, CDR2 YFSETQ. The DNA for the CDR3 is TGCGCCAGCAGCCCGGGGGGGACAGTAGACGAGCAGTACTTC. This encodes CASSPGGTVDEQYF. Drawing the rest from reference TRBV5-1 and TRBJ2-7, the complete variable domain is KAGVTQTPRYLIKTRGQQVTLSCSPISGHRSVSWYQQTPGQGLQFLFEYFSETQRNKGNFPGRFSGRQFSNSRSEMNVSTLELGDSALYLCASSPGGTVDEQYFGPGTRLTVT.

This clone was observed a handful of times. The rearrangement uses TRBV2 and TRBJ1-5; TRBD1 matches 8 bases. After removal of 5 bases from V and 2 bases from J, the junction contained 5 bases not matched to a gene. Germline V gene sequence: CDR1 SNHLY, CDR2 FYNNEI. The CDR3 is 15 amino acids. The CDR3 loop reads CASSTGQGGNQPQHF. For the CDR3, the DNA is TGTGCCAGCAGTACCGGACAGGGAGGCAATCAGCCCCAGCATTTT. Filled out from reference TRBV2 and TRBJ1-5, the complete variable domain reads EPEVTQTPSHQVTQMGQEVILRCVPISNHLYFYWYRQILGQKVEFLVSFYNNEISEKSEIFDDQFSVERPDGSNFTLKIRSTKLEDSAMYFCASSTGQGGNQPQHFGDGTRLSIL.

The rearrangement uses TRBV7-2 and TRBJ2-2, with 8 bases fitting TRBD2. The CDR3 has 15 amino acids. V lost 2 bases and J lost 6; bases outside the gene matches: 5. CDR1 is SGHTA, CDR2 FQGNSA, per germline. The CDR3 is CASSLRTSLAGELFF. CDR3 sequence (DNA): TGTGCCAGCAGCTTAAGGACTAGCCTTGCCGGGGAGCTGTTTTTT.

V and J are TRBV7-2 and TRBJ2-7; TRBD1 aligns across 8 bases. CDR1 is SGHTA, CDR2 FQGNSA, per germline. With V trimmed by 5 bases and J by 0 bases, 6 bases remained unmatched. The CDR3 spans 15 residues. CDR3 residues: CASSPGQGLSYEQYF. CDR3 coding DNA: TGTGCCAGCAGCCCTGGACAGGGACTCTCCTACGAGCAGTACTTC.

V is TRBV2 and J is TRBJ2-4, with 8 bases lining up with TRBD2. Trimming took 5 bases from V and 0 from J; bases not matched to a gene: 3. CDR3 size: 15 residues. Germline V gives CDR1 SNHLY, CDR2 FYNNEI. The CDR3 DNA reads TGTGCCAGCAGTTCCAGCGGGAGAGCCAAAAACATTCAGTACTTC. It yields the protein CASSSSGRAKNIQYF.

The genes are TRBV9 and TRBJ2-1, with 11 bases that match TRBD1. The J segment lost 8 bases and the V segment lost 4 bases, leaving 8 bases of the junction unmatched. Germline assignment: CDR1 SGDLS and CDR2 YYNGEE. CDR3 length: 15 residues. CDR3 DNA: TGTGCCAGCAGCCGAAGGGGGACAGGGGGGGATGAGCAGTTCTTC. This codes for CASSRRGTGGDEQFF.